The 21 T cell receptor beta chains reported below all come from one sample, sequenced in a study of T cell repertoires in ileal Crohn's disease. TCRdb keeps only in-frame clones here, not all; method: immunoSEQ multiplex PCR. The repertoire holds under 5,000 clones, with less than 70% as singletons. The sequencing input was ileal tissue. The receptor source for this set is an adult with Crohn's disease.

This rearrangement joins TRBV2 to TRBJ2-5; 7 bases map to TRBD1. Germline CDR1 is SNHLY and CDR2 is FYNNEI. The CDR3 contains 14 residues. The V and J ends lost 6 bases and 9 bases, in that order; junction bases with no gene match: 13. Here the CDR3 DNA reads TGTGCCAGCAGGGTGAACACAGGGGTAAGGGCCCAGTACTTC. This gives the protein CASRVNTGVRAQYF.

The V call is TRBV19, the J call TRBJ2-1; possibly TRBD1 for D (5 bases). In germline, CDR1 is LNHDA, CDR2 SQIVND (reference sequence). This CDR3 comprises 12 residues. Trimming removed 7 bases from V and 3 bases from J, with 7 bases in between. The CDR3 DNA reads as TGTGCCAGTACGGACATCTACAATGAGCAGTTCTTC. Protein sequence: CASTDIYNEQFF. Variable domain in full (rest from reference TRBV19 and TRBJ2-1): DGGITQSPKYLFRKEGQNVTLSCEQNLNHDAMYWYRQDPGQGLRLIYYSQIVNDFQKGDIAEGYSVSREKKESFPLTVTSAQKNPTAFYLCASTDIYNEQFFGPGTRLTVL.

By share of the sample, this clone is medium-sized. The chain has TRBV27 and TRBJ1-2, with D perhaps matching TRBD1 (6 bases). The CDR3 sequence is 17 residues long. V lost 2 bases to trimming and J lost 2 bases, with 18 bases between them. Germline V gene data show CDR1 as MNHEY and CDR2 as SMNVEV (reference sequence). The CDR3 loop is CASSLQSPADRNYGYTF. In DNA form, the CDR3 reads TGTGCCAGCAGTTTACAGTCCCCGGCCGACAGGAACTATGGCTACACCTTC.

This clone has a single count. Other DNA sequences in the same sample also yield this CDR3. The chain couples TRBV25-1 to TRBJ2-7; 11 bases align to TRBD1. The germline V gene encodes CDR1 MGHDK and CDR2 SYGVNS. After removal of 1 base from V and 3 bases from J, the junction contained 2 bases not matched to a gene. This CDR3 has 15 amino acids. CDR3 region: CASSEFGTGGYEQYF. The DNA for the CDR3 is TGTGCCAGCAGTGAATTCGGGACAGGGGGCTACGAGCAGTACTTC.

The chain uses TRBV27 and TRBJ2-3; 8 positions match TRBD2. The J segment lost 2 bases and the V segment lost 1 base, leaving 8 bases of the junction unmatched. The CDR3 has 17 residues. Germline CDR1 reads MNHEY; CDR2 reads SMNVEV (reference sequence). In nucleotides, the CDR3 is TGTGCCAGCAGTTTATTTCCGGGGGGGCTGGTCACAGATACGCAGTATTTT. Protein sequence: CASSLFPGGLVTDTQYF.

J is TRBJ2-5 and V is TRBV4-3, with unresolved D. Germline V gene data show CDR1 as LGHNA and CDR2 as YSLEER. This CDR3 is built from 14 residues. The V gene lost 0 bases and the J gene lost 4 bases, with 9 bases spanning the gap. This CDR3 is CASSQESGSETQYF. The CDR3 DNA sequence: TGCGCCAGCAGCCAAGAGTCAGGCTCAGAGACCCAGTACTTC.

The chain uses TRBV4-2 and TRBJ2-2, with 12 bases lining up with TRBD1. The CDR3 spans 18 residues. With V trimmed by 1 base and J by 7 bases, 10 bases remained unmatched. Germline V gene sequence: CDR1 LGHNA, CDR2 YNFKEQ. Here the CDR3 DNA reads TGTGCCAGCAGCCAAGGACCCGGGACAGGGGGCAGTGGCGGGGAGCTGTTTTTT. This translates into CASSQGPGTGGSGGELFF.

This clone was recorded once. This rearrangement joins TRBV5-1 to TRBJ1-5, with a tentative D call TRBD1 (5 bases). V was clipped by 4 bases and J by 5 bases, with 13 bases between them. Germline CDR1 reads SGHRS; CDR2 reads YFSETQ. The CDR3 extends over 14 amino acids. CDR3 sequence reads: CASSPAGGYQPQHF. CDR3 in DNA: TGCGCCAGCAGCCCGGCGGGGGGGTATCAGCCCCAGCATTTT.

The CDR3: CASSRDSTGELFF. As DNA, the CDR3 is TGCGCCAGCAGCCGGGACAGCACCGGGGAGCTGTTTTTT. The chain links TRBV5-1 to TRBJ2-2, with 7 bases lining up with TRBD1. V was pared by 4 bases and J by 4 bases, with 1 base of the junction left unmatched. CDR3 length: 13 amino acids. The germline V gene encodes CDR1 SGHRS and CDR2 YFSETQ.

This clone was observed a few times. The genes are TRBV4-2 and TRBJ1-2; D not certain. In germline, CDR1 is LGHNA, CDR2 YNFKEQ. V was trimmed by 4 bases and J by 5 bases, leaving 17 bases between them. The CDR3 is made up of 15 amino acids. The CDR3 spells CASSPEKGVGYGYTF. The CDR3 bases are TGTGCCAGCAGCCCGGAGAAGGGAGTTGGGTATGGCTACACCTTC.

The chain combines TRBV6-5 with TRBJ1-1; D might be TRBD1 (5 bases). There are 16 residues in the CDR3. The V gene's germline CDR1 is MNHEY and CDR2 SVGAGI. Trimming shortened V by 2 bases and J by 0 bases, and 13 bases separated the two germline ends. DNA of the CDR3: TGTGCCAGCAGTTACGGGGCAGGGACTATGAACACTGAAGCTTTCTTT. Translating it yields CASSYGAGTMNTEAFF.

This clone was picked up a small number of times. The J gene is TRBJ2-1, the V gene TRBV5-6; D possibly corresponds to TRBD1 (5 bases). The CDR3 sequence is 17 residues long. Germline assignment: CDR1 SGHDT and CDR2 YYEEEE. V was trimmed by 1 base and J by 0 bases, leaving 14 bases between them. The CDR3 protein is CASSLYVGRGSYNEQFF. The CDR3 DNA reads as TGTGCCAGCAGCTTGTATGTCGGTAGGGGCTCCTACAATGAGCAGTTCTTC.

J is TRBJ1-6 and V is TRBV27, with TRBD1 matching 8 bases. J lost 10 bases, V lost 6 bases, and 11 bases had no gene match. Germline V gene sequence: CDR1 MNHEY, CDR2 SMNVEV (reference sequence). This CDR3 has 15 residues. This CDR3 is CASSTPGQVGSPLHF. DNA for the CDR3: TGTGCCAGCAGCACTCCGGGACAGGTGGGGTCACCCCTCCACTTT.

A remark on this clone: A read error may produce the germline difference seen at one junction end. The sample holds other DNA sequences that translate to the same CDR3. In nucleotides, the CDR3 is TGTGCCAGCAGTGAAAGATACAGAGTTGGGGAGCAGTATTTC. This sequence encodes CASSERYRVGEQYF. This chain connects TRBV6-1 to TRBJ2-7, with D tentatively TRBD2 (5 bases). CDR1 is MNHNS, CDR2 SASEGT, per germline. CDR3 size: 14 residues.

V gene TRBV2 combines with J gene TRBJ1-4, with a possible D match to TRBD1 (6 bases). This CDR3 is built from 15 residues. V was trimmed by 1 base and J by 7 bases, leaving 13 bases between them. The V gene's germline CDR1 is SNHLY and CDR2 FYNNEI. The CDR3 nucleotides read TGTGCCAGCAGTGAAGGATGGCGGGGGCTTGAAAAACTGTTTTTT. Amino acid sequence: CASSEGWRGLEKLFF.

By its share, this clone is large. The V gene is TRBV5-1, the J gene TRBJ1-2; 12 positions match TRBD1. From germline, CDR1 is SGHRS and CDR2 YFSETQ. The junction had 6 bases not matched to a gene; V was cut back by 3 bases and J by 6 bases. The CDR3 extends over 15 amino acids. The CDR3 loop is CASSSEGQGADGYTF. CDR3 DNA sequence: TGCGCCAGCAGCTCGGAGGGACAGGGGGCGGATGGCTACACCTTC.

V and J are TRBV5-6 and TRBJ2-2; perhaps TRBD2 as D (5 bases). Germline CDR1 reads SGHDT; CDR2 reads YYEEEE. The V end lost 3 bases, the J end lost 1 base, and 16 bases lay between the germline ends. The CDR3 has 17 residues. CDR3 amino acids: CASSSERVRRNTGELFF. In DNA, the CDR3 is TGTGCCAGCAGCTCGGAGAGGGTGAGGCGGAACACCGGGGAGCTGTTTTTT.

The chain employs TRBV28 and TRBJ2-7; 7 nucleotides align to TRBD1. Germline values: CDR1 MDHEN, CDR2 SYDVKM. This CDR3 spans 13 amino acids. The J segment lost 0 bases and the V segment lost 10 bases, leaving 6 bases of the junction unmatched. The CDR3 DNA follows: TGTGCCACCAAACAGGGGATCTCCTACGAGCAGTACTTC. Translating it yields CATKQGISYEQYF.

This clone showed up just a few times. The J gene is TRBJ1-1, the V gene TRBV19; the D gene is possibly TRBD1 (6 bases). Germline V CDR1 and CDR2: LNHDA, SQIVND (reference sequence). The CDR3 spans 14 residues. Trimming shortened V by 6 bases and J by 4 bases, and 15 bases separated the two germline ends. CDR3 protein: CASRKDRLSTEAFF. CDR3 DNA: TGTGCCAGTAGAAAGGACAGATTATCCACTGAAGCTTTCTTT. Full variable domain (outside the CDR3, taken from reference TRBV19 and TRBJ1-1): DGGITQSPKYLFRKEGQNVTLSCEQNLNHDAMYWYRQDPGQGLRLIYYSQIVNDFQKGDIAEGYSVSREKKESFPLTVTSAQKNPTAFYLCASRKDRLSTEAFFGQGTRLTVV.

This chain uses TRBV5-1 with TRBJ2-2; D gene unclear. The CDR3 is 15 amino acids. V was clipped by 7 bases and J by 3 bases, with 16 bases between them. The germline V gene encodes CDR1 SGHRS and CDR2 YFSETQ. The CDR3 nucleotides read TGCGCCAGCGGGCCGTCCAGGTTAGACACCGGGGAGCTGTTTTTT. Translating it yields CASGPSRLDTGELFF.

In its sample, this clone was seen a few times. The chain couples TRBV7-8 to TRBJ2-7; 9 positions agree with TRBD1. Germline CDR1 SGHVS, CDR2 FQNEAQ. V trimming: 0 bases; J trimming: 1 base; junction bases outside the gene matches: 10. The CDR3 runs to 18 residues. CDR3 DNA sequence: TGTGCCAGCAGCTTAGCCCCTCGGGAAGGGACAGGGTCCTACGAGCAGTACTTC. This codes for CASSLAPREGTGSYEQYF.